Each of the 14 T cell receptor beta chains below was sequenced from the same sample in a study of blood T cells in healthy people across ages. Together with a sample-barcoded 5' primer, a J-beta primer mix was included in a second PCR lasting about 7 to 12 cycles. Using its own MiXCR run on the 5' RACE reads, TCRdb lists one record per CDR3 protein. The sample carries 700,000 to 900,000 distinct CDR3 sequences, 25% to 30% recorded once. These sequences were also reported in another study, on T cells of mothers and their children.

Sequencing used blood. All receptors come from a boy younger than 18 in good health.

The chain employs TRBV6-1 and TRBJ2-5; tentatively, D is TRBD2 (6 bases). CDR3 size: 15 residues. Looked up from germline, CDR1 is MNHNS and CDR2 is SASEGT. V lost 2 bases and J lost 2, with 12 bases in between. The CDR3 here is CASSELPGLQETQYF. The CDR3 bases are TGTGCCAGCAGTGAATTGCCGGGACTTCAAGAGACCCAGTACTTC.

The chain couples TRBV6-5 to TRBJ2-7; TRBD1 matches at 7 bases. Losses at the gene ends were 8 bases for V and 3 bases for J; bases not matched to a gene: 4. This CDR3 has 12 residues. The germline V gene has CDR1 MNHEY and CDR2 SVGAGI. CDR3 sequence: CASRRTGYEQYF. CDR3 sequence (DNA): TGTGCCAGCCGACGGACAGGCTACGAGCAGTACTTC.

The chain is built from TRBV28 and TRBJ2-5, with 10 nucleotides matching TRBD1. The end of the DNA is better explained by TRBJ2-1, so the J call may be wrong. Germline-derived CDR1 and CDR2 are MDHEN and SYDVKM. This CDR3 has 15 residues. The CDR3: CASSRDRGNYNEQFF. CDR3 sequence (DNA): TGTGCCAGCAGTCGGGACAGGGGTAACTACAATGAGCAGTTCTTC.

The V gene is TRBV18, the J gene TRBJ1-1; maybe TRBD1 (5 bases). The germline V and J ends were trimmed by 5 bases and 3 bases, with 13 bases remaining between them. CDR3 length equals 14 residues. Germline CDR1 and CDR2: KGHSH and LQKENI. CDR3 DNA sequence: TGTGCCAGCTCATCTCGGAGGGGAGACACTGAAGCTTTCTTT. As protein: CASSSRRGDTEAFF.

The J gene is TRBJ2-3, the V gene TRBV7-3; 7 nucleotides match TRBD1. J lost 0 bases, V lost 5 bases, and 8 bases had no gene match. Germline V CDR1 and CDR2: SGHTA, FQGTGA. The CDR3 has 16 amino acids. The CDR3 DNA follows: TGTGCCAGCAGCACACGGACAGGTGCTAGCACAGATACGCAGTATTTT. Encoded protein: CASSTRTGASTDTQYF.

The chain has TRBV4-1 and TRBJ2-1, with D tentatively TRBD1 (6 bases). Germline-derived CDR1 and CDR2 are MGHRA and YSYEKL. Deletions cut 3 bases from V and 0 bases from J, with 12 bases between. The CDR3 consists of 16 residues. The CDR3 protein is CASSQSDRSSYNEQFF. The CDR3 DNA reads TGCGCCAGCAGCCAGTCCGACAGGAGCTCCTACAATGAGCAGTTCTTC.

The V and J genes are TRBV7-2 and TRBJ2-7; 9 bases are a match to TRBD2. After removal of 2 bases from V and 4 bases from J, the junction contained 12 bases not matched to a gene. This CDR3 region has 17 residues. Germline V gene lookup returns CDR1 SGHTA and CDR2 FQGNSA. The CDR3 bases are TGTGCCAGCAGCTTACCCAGCGCGGGGGGGTCGGATTACGAGCAGTACTTC. Its protein is CASSLPSAGGSDYEQYF.

This chain connects TRBV20-1 to TRBJ2-5; D is perhaps TRBD2 (6 bases). Judging by the DNA end, TRBJ2-7 fits better; the J call may be wrong. The CDR3 extends over 14 amino acids. The germline CDR1 and CDR2 sequences are DFQATT and SNEGSKA (reference sequence). CDR3 nucleotides: TGCAGTGCTGGCCCGGGACTCCCGACCTACGAGCAGTACTTC. Protein: CSAGPGLPTYEQYF.

This chain links TRBV15 with TRBJ2-5; no clear D. V lost 4 bases and J lost 5, with 11 bases in between. Germline V gene sequence: CDR1 LNHNV, CDR2 YYDKDF (reference sequence). This CDR3 is built from 13 residues. The CDR3 sequence is CATSKRDGETQYF. The CDR3 DNA is TGTGCCACCAGCAAACGAGACGGGGAGACCCAGTACTTC. Full variable domain (remainder filled in from reference TRBV15 and TRBJ2-5): DAMVIQNPRYQVTQFGKPVTLSCSQTLNHNVMYWYQQKSSQAPKLLFHYYDKDFNNEADTPDNFQSRRPNTSFCFLDIRSPGLGDTAMYLCATSKRDGETQYFGPGTRLLVL.

The V gene is TRBV12-3 or TRBV12-4, the J gene TRBJ2-5; TRBD2 might be the D (6 bases). The CDR3 runs to 15 residues. The V and J ends lost 3 bases and 2 bases respectively, with 13 bases between them. CDR3 amino acids: CASSFSSDPQETQYF. In DNA form, the CDR3 reads TGTGCCAGCAGTTTTTCTAGCGACCCACAAGAGACCCAGTACTTC.

The count of this clonotype is one. V is TRBV4-1 and J is TRBJ1-4; TRBD1 might be the D (6 bases). CDR1 is MGHRA, CDR2 YSYEKL, per germline. The germline V and J ends were trimmed by 1 base and 2 bases, with 11 bases remaining between them. The CDR3 totals 16 residues. The CDR3 bases are TGCGCCAGCAGCCAAGTTGGGGGCGCGACTAATGAAAAACTGTTTTTT. Amino acids: CASSQVGGATNEKLFF.

This clonotype came up a few times. The J gene is TRBJ2-5, the V gene TRBV5-4; D might be TRBD1 (5 bases). V lost 0 bases to trimming and J lost 4 bases, with 10 bases between them. Germline lookup yields CDR1 SGHNT and CDR2 YYREEE (reference sequence). The CDR3 runs to 14 residues. For the CDR3, the DNA is TGTGCCAGCAGCTTGGGTGAAAGGGGAGAGACCCAGTACTTC. As protein: CASSLGERGETQYF.

This clonotype was seen a handful of times. V and J are TRBV7-9 and TRBJ2-7; TRBD1 matches 9 bases. Germline V gene lookup returns CDR1 SEHNR and CDR2 FQNEAQ (reference sequence). CDR3 length equals 14 residues. Unmatched junction bases numbered 4, after V lost 5 bases and J lost 2 bases. CDR3 sequence: CASSIGTGTYEQYF. CDR3 nucleotides: TGTGCCAGCAGCATCGGGACAGGGACCTACGAGCAGTACTTC.

This clonotype was detected only a few times. J is TRBJ2-5 and V is TRBV7-3; D assignment may be TRBD1 or TRBD2 (6 bases each). The J call may be mistaken, given a closer DNA end match to TRBJ2-1. The CDR3 consists of 14 residues. The germline gives CDR1 SGHTA, CDR2 FQGTGA. Here the CDR3 reads CASSLVGGRNEQFF. CDR3 sequence (DNA): TGTGCCAGCAGCTTAGTAGGGGGGCGGAATGAGCAGTTCTTC.